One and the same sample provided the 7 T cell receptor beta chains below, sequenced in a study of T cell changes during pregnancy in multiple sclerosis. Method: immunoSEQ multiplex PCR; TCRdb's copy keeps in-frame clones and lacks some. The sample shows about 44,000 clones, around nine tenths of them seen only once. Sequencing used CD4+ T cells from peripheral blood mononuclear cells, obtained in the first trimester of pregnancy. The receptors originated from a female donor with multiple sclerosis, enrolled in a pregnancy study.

The CDR3 reads CASSSTAGVLTF. The CDR3 DNA is TGTGCCAGCAGTTCAACGGCGGGCGTCCTGACTTTC. The J gene is TRBJ2-6, the V gene TRBV28, with D tentatively TRBD2 (5 bases). V lost 4 bases and J 12 bases, leaving 10 bases between the germline ends. Germline CDR1 reads MDHEN; CDR2 reads SYDVKM. The CDR3 covers 12 residues.

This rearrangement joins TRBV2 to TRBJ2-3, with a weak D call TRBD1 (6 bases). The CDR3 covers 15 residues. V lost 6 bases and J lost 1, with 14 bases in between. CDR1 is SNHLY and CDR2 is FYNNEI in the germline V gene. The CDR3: CASSPQGHRTDTQYF. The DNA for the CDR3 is TGTGCCAGCAGCCCACAGGGACACCGCACAGATACGCAGTATTTT. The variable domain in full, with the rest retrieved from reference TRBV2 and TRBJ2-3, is EPEVTQTPSHQVTQMGQEVILRCVPISNHLYFYWYRQILGQKVEFLVSFYNNEISEKSEIFDDQFSVERPDGSNFTLKIRSTKLEDSAMYFCASSPQGHRTDTQYFGPGTRLTVL.

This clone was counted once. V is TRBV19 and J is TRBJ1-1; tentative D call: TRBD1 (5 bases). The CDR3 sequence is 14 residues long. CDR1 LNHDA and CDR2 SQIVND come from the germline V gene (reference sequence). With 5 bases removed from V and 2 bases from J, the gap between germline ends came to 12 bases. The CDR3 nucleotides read TGTGCCAGTAGTGCAGGGCGGATCAACACTGAAGCTTTCTTT. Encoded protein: CASSAGRINTEAFF.

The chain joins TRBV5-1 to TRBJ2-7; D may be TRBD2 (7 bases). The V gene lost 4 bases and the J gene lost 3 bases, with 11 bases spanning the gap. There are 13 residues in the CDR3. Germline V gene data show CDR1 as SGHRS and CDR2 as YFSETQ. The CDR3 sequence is CASSGRGDYEQYF. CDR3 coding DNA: TGCGCCAGCAGCGGGAGGGGGGACTACGAGCAGTACTTC.

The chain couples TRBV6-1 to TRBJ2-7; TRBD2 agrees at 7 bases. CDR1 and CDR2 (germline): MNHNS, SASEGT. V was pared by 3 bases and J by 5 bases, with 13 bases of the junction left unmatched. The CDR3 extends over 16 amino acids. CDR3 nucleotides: TGTGCCAGCAGTGATCCACTTAGCGGGTTTCCCCACGAGCAGTACTTC. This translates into CASSDPLSGFPHEQYF.

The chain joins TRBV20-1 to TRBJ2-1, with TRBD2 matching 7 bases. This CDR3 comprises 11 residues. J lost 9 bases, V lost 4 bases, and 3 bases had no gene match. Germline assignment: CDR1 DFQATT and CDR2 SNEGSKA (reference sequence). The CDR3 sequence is CSAKRGSEQFF. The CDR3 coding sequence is TGCAGTGCTAAGCGGGGAAGTGAGCAGTTCTTC.

CDR3 DNA: TGTGCCAGCAGTACCAAACTAAGCCCGGGACAAAATAACTATGGCTACACCTTC. This translates into CASSTKLSPGQNNYGYTF. The gene calls are TRBV6-8 and TRBJ1-2; maybe TRBD1 (6 bases). Germline CDR1 MNHGY, CDR2 SAAAGT. This CDR3 region has 18 residues. V dropped 5 bases and J dropped 1 base, with 23 bases sitting between them.